This T cell receptor (beta chain) was sequenced during a study of shared clonotypes between healthy human individuals. Data came from immunoSEQ multiplex PCR; TCRdb stores just in-frame clones and leaves some out. This sample has roughly 700,000 clones, with around 74% found just once. Germline lookup yields CDR1 MNHEY and CDR2 SMNVEV (reference sequence). Trimming removed 8 bases from V and 0 bases from J, with 8 bases in between. The CDR3 totals 13 residues. The chain links TRBV27 to TRBJ2-1; D uncertain. This TCR came from a woman in her twenties or thirties in good health. The sequencing input was memory CD4+ T cells sorted from blood. Subset: CD45RA-negative fraction. CDR3 nucleotides: TGTGCCAGCTGCGAAAACTCCTACAATGAGCAGTTCTTC. As protein: CASCENSYNEQFF.